These T cell receptor beta chains were read from a single sample in a study of shared T cell receptors in the human thymus. The method was immunoSEQ multiplex PCR; TCRdb's version includes in-frame clones alone and lacks a portion of them. Here the sample spans under 700,000 clones, 75% to 85% being singletons. The sample also formed part of further work on human thymus T cells.

Sample: thymocytes. The receptors here all came from a boy under two years old with a congenital heart defect. The CDR3 runs from the conserved cysteine through the conserved F or W. The order of the fields is V gene, D gene, clone size, J gene, CDR3 protein, CDR3 DNA. A D gene is named only where the DNA matches it firmly. Only part of the rows carry a size: once, few, many, or a class if the clone is expanded.

TRBV11-3	TRBD1	.	TRBJ2-3	CASSLGDRDTDTQYF	TGTGCCAGCAGCTTGGGGGACAGGGACACAGATACGCAGTATTTT
TRBV30	TRBD2	.	TRBJ2-1	CAWSGSGRRYEQFF	TGTGCCTGGAGTGGAAGCGGGAGAAGGTATGAGCAGTTCTTC
TRBV7-6	.	.	TRBJ2-1	CASSFPGEYEQFF	TGTGCCAGCAGCTTCCCCGGGGAGTATGAGCAGTTCTTC
TRBV11-3	.	few	TRBJ1-1	CASSLVGRESTEAFF	TGTGCCAGCAGCTTAGTCGGGAGGGAATCCACTGAAGCTTTCTTT
TRBV27	TRBD1	.	TRBJ2-7	CASSFQWTGNLSYEQYF	TGTGCCAGCAGTTTCCAGTGGACAGGTAACCTCTCCTACGAGCAGTACTTC
TRBV7-9	TRBD2	.	TRBJ2-5	CASSLVPQRESGETQYF	TGTGCCAGCAGCTTAGTTCCCCAGCGGGAGTCGGGGGAGACCCAGTACTTC
TRBV10-2	.	.	TRBJ2-1	CASSESTVDLNEQFF	TGCGCCAGCAGTGAGTCGACAGTTGACCTCAATGAGCAGTTCTTC
TRBV25-1	.	.	TRBJ2-7	CASSESVSPYEQYF	TGTGCCAGCAGTGAATCTGTCTCTCCCTACGAGCAGTACTTC
TRBV4-1	TRBD2	.	TRBJ2-7	CASSQDFLAGGHYEQYF	TGCGCCAGCAGCCAAGATTTCCTAGCGGGAGGACACTACGAGCAGTACTTC
TRBV30	.	.	TRBJ1-1	CAWRGGVKAFF	TGTGCCTGGAGGGGGGGGGTGAAAGCTTTCTTT
TRBV7-6	TRBD2	.	TRBJ2-7	CASSPIGLAGGPFSYEQYF	TGTGCCAGCAGCCCGATCGGGCTAGCGGGAGGGCCATTCTCCTACGAGCAGTACTTC
TRBV28	TRBD1	.	TRBJ1-5	CASNRSTGKVDNQPQHF	TGTGCCAGCAACCGATCGACAGGGAAAGTGGACAATCAGCCCCAGCATTTT
TRBV30	TRBD1	.	TRBJ2-7	CAWSHPNPGQGRSYEQYF	TGTGCCTGGAGCCATCCGAATCCGGGACAGGGGCGATCCTACGAGCAGTACTTC
TRBV30	.	.	TRBJ1-3	CAWSVRQPTWSDTIYF	TGTGCCTGGAGTGTAAGGCAGCCTACCTGGAGTGACACCATATATTTT
TRBV7-9	.	few	TRBJ2-2	CASSSTRSITGELFF	TGTGCCAGCAGTTCAACTCGTAGTATCACCGGGGAGCTGTTTTTT
TRBV10-2	.	.	TRBJ2-7	CASSERGSSYEQYF	TGCGCCAGCAGTGAGAGGGGAAGCTCCTACGAGCAGTACTTC
TRBV11-3	.	.	TRBJ2-1	CASSLGCNEQFF	TGTGCCAGCAGCCTCGGGTGCAATGAGCAGTTCTTC
TRBV13	.	.	TRBJ2-1	CASSLRTSGGLHSYNEQFF	TGTGCCAGCAGCCTAAGGACGTCGGGTGGACTCCACTCCTACAATGAGCAGTTCTTC